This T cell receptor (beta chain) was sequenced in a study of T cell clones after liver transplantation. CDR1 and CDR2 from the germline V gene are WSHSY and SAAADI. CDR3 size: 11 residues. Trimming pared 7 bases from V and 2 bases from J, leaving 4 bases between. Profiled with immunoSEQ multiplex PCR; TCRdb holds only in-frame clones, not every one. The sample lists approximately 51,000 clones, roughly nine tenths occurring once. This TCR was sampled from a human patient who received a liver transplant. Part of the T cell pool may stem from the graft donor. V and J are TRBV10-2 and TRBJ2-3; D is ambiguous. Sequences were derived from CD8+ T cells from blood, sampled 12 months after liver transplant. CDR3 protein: CASTNTDTQYF. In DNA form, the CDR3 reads TGCGCCAGCACCAACACAGATACGCAGTATTTT.